These 14 T cell receptor beta chains were all obtained from the same sample, sequenced in a study of cytomegalovirus exposure and HLA in healthy donors. Primers for the PCR totalled 60 Vbeta and 13 Jbeta. Data came from immunoSEQ multiplex PCR; TCRdb stores just in-frame clones and leaves some out. The sample shows approximately 180,000 clones, about 75% of them seen only once. The sample was PBMCs. These receptors were collected from a man between 40 and 49 years old in good health and CMV-seropositive.

The gene calls are TRBV19 and TRBJ2-2; 9 bases fit TRBD1. CDR1 LNHDA and CDR2 SQIVND come from the germline V gene (reference sequence). There are 16 residues in the CDR3. V gave up 5 bases and J gave up 6 bases; unmatched junction bases: 10. CDR3 amino acids: CASSRAGQGASGELFF. The CDR3 bases are TGTGCCAGTAGTCGGGCGGGACAGGGAGCCTCCGGGGAGCTGTTTTTT.

As to this clone: One end of the junction fails to match germline, which may point to a read error. V is TRBV5-4 and J is TRBJ2-6, with 8 positions matching TRBD1. Looked up from germline, CDR1 is SGHNT and CDR2 is YYREEE (reference sequence). The CDR3 extends over 15 amino acids. CDR3 nucleotides: TGTGCCAGCAGAACAGGGGGAACTGGGGCCAACGGCCTGACTTTC. Translation gives CASRTGGTGANGLTF.

On this clone itself: The junction and the germline gene differ at one end; a read error may be behind it. This rearrangement joins TRBV7-9 to TRBJ2-2, with D possibly being TRBD2 (6 bases). CDR1 and CDR2 (germline): SEHNR, FQNEAQ (reference sequence). This CDR3 comprises 16 residues. In DNA, the CDR3 is TGTTCCAGCAGCTTTTCGACGTTCGGGCGGGACGGGGAGCTGTTTTTT. As protein: CSSSFSTFGRDGELFF.

The chain joins TRBV7-3 to TRBJ2-1; 7 nucleotides align to TRBD2. Germline V lookup: CDR1 SGHTA, CDR2 FQGTGA. The CDR3 has 14 residues. Trimming cost V 5 bases and J 4 bases; bases outside gene matches: 5. The CDR3 DNA reads as TGTGCCAGCAGCGATACTAGCGTATACAATGAGCAGTTCTTC. Translating it yields CASSDTSVYNEQFF.

Of note for this clone: Mismatch with germline at one junction end may stem from a read error. The chain links TRBV10-3 to TRBJ2-7; 8 nucleotides align to TRBD1. The CDR3 extends over 16 amino acids. Germline loops: CDR1 ENHRY, CDR2 SYGVKD. CDR3 DNA: TGTGCCATCAGTGACGGGTCGGCAGGGGGCTCCGACGAGCAGTACTTC. It encodes CAISDGSAGGSDEQYF.

This clone was counted a few times. J is TRBJ1-6 and V is TRBV28; TRBD1 agrees at 11 bases. V dropped 2 bases and J dropped 0; count of bases not matched to a gene: 0. This CDR3 has 17 residues. Germline lookup yields CDR1 MDHEN and CDR2 SYDVKM. The CDR3 nucleotides read TGTGCCAGCAGTTTAGGGACAGGGGGCTCCTATAATTCACCCCTCCACTTT. Its protein is CASSLGTGGSYNSPLHF. Full variable domain (missing parts from reference TRBV28 and TRBJ1-6): DVKVTQSSRYLVKRTGEKVFLECVQDMDHENMFWYRQDPGLGLRLIYFSYDVKMKEKGDIPEGYSVSREKKERFSLILESASTNQTSMYLCASSLGTGGSYNSPLHFGNGTRLTVT.

This clone was picked up one time. Compared with germline, one end of the junction differs, possibly owing to a read error. The V and J genes are TRBV5-1 and TRBJ2-6; tentative D call: TRBD1 (5 bases). The germline CDR1 and CDR2 sequences are SGHRS and YFSETQ. The CDR3 has 15 amino acids. The CDR3 spells CASSLAASGANGLTF. DNA for the CDR3: TGCGCCAGCAGCTTGGCGGCCTCTGGGGCCAACGGCCTGACTTTC.

The chain links TRBV18 to TRBJ2-7, with no clear D. Trimming removed 4 bases from V and 2 bases from J, with 9 bases in between. The CDR3 runs 13 residues. CDR1 KGHSH and CDR2 LQKENI come from the germline V gene. The chain's CDR3 is CASSRSVTYEQYF. The DNA for the CDR3 is TGTGCCAGCTCACGATCAGTGACCTACGAGCAGTACTTC. The variable domain in full, with the rest retrieved from reference TRBV18 and TRBJ2-7, is NAGVMQNPRHLVRRRGQEARLRCSPMKGHSHVYWYRQLPEEGLKFMVYLQKENIIDESGMPKERFSAEFPKEGPSILRIQQVVRGDSAAYFCASSRSVTYEQYFGPGTRLTVT.

The chain carries TRBV5-1 and TRBJ2-6; unclear D gene. CDR1 SGHRS and CDR2 YFSETQ come from the germline V gene. V lost 7 bases and J lost 1, with 6 bases in between. CDR3 length: 13 residues. CDR3 protein: CASFQSGANVLTF. CDR3 DNA: TGCGCCAGCTTCCAATCTGGGGCCAACGTCCTGACTTTC.

This chain uses TRBV10-1 with TRBJ1-1; D is undetermined. The germline V gene has CDR1 WNHNN and CDR2 SYGVQD (reference sequence). V was cut by 7 bases and J by 9 bases, with 12 bases left in between. The CDR3 sequence is 11 residues long. CDR3 protein: CASTRLVKAFF. The CDR3 DNA sequence: TGCGCCAGCACACGACTCGTCAAAGCTTTCTTT.

The J gene is TRBJ2-3, the V gene TRBV18, with TRBD2 as a possible D gene (5 bases). The CDR3 covers 12 residues. Trimming took off 2 bases at V and 8 bases at J, with 8 bases between the two ends. CDR1 and CDR2 (germline): KGHSH, LQKENI. The CDR3 here is CASSPVGGTQYF. CDR3 sequence (DNA): TGTGCCAGCTCACCAGTAGGAGGTACGCAGTATTTT. Full variable domain (remainder filled in from reference TRBV18 and TRBJ2-3): NAGVMQNPRHLVRRRGQEARLRCSPMKGHSHVYWYRQLPEEGLKFMVYLQKENIIDESGMPKERFSAEFPKEGPSILRIQQVVRGDSAAYFCASSPVGGTQYFGPGTRLTVL.

This clone occurred a few times. The V call is TRBV10-1, the J call TRBJ2-1; 7 bases line up with TRBD1. V shed 4 bases, J shed 9 bases, and the junction held 3 bases outside the gene matches. The CDR3 has 12 amino acids. Looked up from germline, CDR1 is WNHNN and CDR2 is SYGVQD (reference sequence). The chain's CDR3 is CASSGQGGEQFF. For the CDR3, the DNA is TGCGCCAGCAGTGGACAGGGTGGTGAGCAGTTCTTC.

The V and J genes are TRBV2 and TRBJ2-6; perhaps TRBD1 as D (5 bases). Germline CDR1 SNHLY, CDR2 FYNNEI. V dropped 6 bases and J dropped 9 bases, with 12 bases sitting between them. The CDR3 consists of 13 residues. CDR3 DNA: TGTGCCAGCAGCAGGGAAGGATACAACGTCCTGACTTTC. Translating it yields CASSREGYNVLTF. Full variable domain (remainder filled in from reference TRBV2 and TRBJ2-6): EPEVTQTPSHQVTQMGQEVILRCVPISNHLYFYWYRQILGQKVEFLVSFYNNEISEKSEIFDDQFSVERPDGSNFTLKIRSTKLEDSAMYFCASSREGYNVLTFGAGSRLTVL.

This clone was recorded a few times. Mismatch with germline at one junction end may stem from a read error. The chain employs TRBV27 and TRBJ2-6, with D perhaps matching TRBD1 (5 bases). The CDR3 consists of 16 residues. Germline V CDR1 and CDR2: MNHEY, SMNVEV (reference sequence). The DNA for the CDR3 is TGTGCCAGCAGTTCCGGACGGGTCTCTGGGGCCAACGGCCTGACTTTC. This sequence encodes CASSSGRVSGANGLTF. Combining the CDR3 with reference TRBV27 and TRBJ2-6 gives the whole variable domain EAQVTQNPRYLITVTGKKLTVTCSQNMNHEYMSWYRQDPGLGLRQIYYSMNVEVTDKGDVPEGYKVSRKEKRNFPLILESPSPNQTSLYFCASSSGRVSGANGLTFGAGSRLTVL.